The 10 T cell receptor beta chains listed next were all sequenced from one sample in a study of cytomegalovirus exposure and HLA in healthy donors. PCR primers comprised 60 Vbeta and 13 Jbeta primers. Sequencing used immunoSEQ multiplex PCR; TCRdb keeps in-frame clones, though not all of them. The sample has approximately 120,000 clones; around 79% are singletons. Sample: PBMCs. The receptor set was obtained from a woman between 40 and 55 years old in good health and CMV-seronegative.

The gene calls are TRBV6-5 and TRBJ1-4; maybe TRBD1 (5 bases). CDR1 MNHEY and CDR2 SVGAGI come from the germline V gene. The V end lost 2 bases, the J end lost 8 bases, and 12 bases lay between the germline ends. The CDR3 has 14 residues. DNA of the CDR3: TGTGCCAGCAGTTACGGCGGGGGTAGAGAAAAACTGTTTTTT. It translates to CASSYGGGREKLFF.

The rearrangement links TRBV9 to TRBJ1-6, with D unresolved. The CDR3 sequence is 11 residues long. Germline V gene sequence: CDR1 SGDLS, CDR2 YYNGEE. V lost 3 bases, J lost 14 bases, and 9 bases lay in between. The CDR3 loop is CASSGRGSLHF. The CDR3 nucleotides read TGTGCCAGCAGCGGTCGCGGCTCCCTCCACTTT.

V usage is TRBV25-1 and J usage is TRBJ1-4; D remains ambiguous. The germline V gene has CDR1 MGHDK and CDR2 SYGVNS. The CDR3 sequence is 14 residues long. The V end was cut by 1 base, the J end by 8 bases, with 11 bases between. CDR3 in DNA: TGTGCCAGCAGTGAATCCACGGTCAGGGAAAAACTGTTTTTT. Residues: CASSESTVREKLFF. Full variable domain (outside the CDR3, taken from reference TRBV25-1 and TRBJ1-4): EADIYQTPRYLVIGTGKKITLECSQTMGHDKMYWYQQDPGMELHLIHYSYGVNSTEKGDLSSESTVSRIRTEHFPLTLESARPSHTSQYLCASSESTVREKLFFGSGTQLSVL.

The chain carries TRBV11-2 and TRBJ2-1; TRBD2 matches at 10 bases. The J segment lost 6 bases and the V segment lost 5 bases, leaving 13 bases of the junction unmatched. Per germline, CDR1 SGHAT and CDR2 FQNNGV. The CDR3 is 17 residues long. The CDR3 region is CASSPGEREGQGNEQFF. CDR3 coding DNA: TGTGCCAGCAGCCCCGGGGAGCGGGAGGGCCAGGGCAATGAGCAGTTCTTC.

The rearrangement links TRBV11-2 to TRBJ2-1; possible D gene TRBD1, 5 bases. The germline gives CDR1 SGHAT, CDR2 FQNNGV. This CDR3 region has 13 residues. Trimming removed 8 bases from V and 10 bases from J, with 18 bases in between. CDR3 sequence reads: CASQQRQPREQFF. In DNA form, the CDR3 reads TGTGCCAGCCAGCAACGACAGCCCAGGGAGCAGTTCTTC.

This clone has more than one count but fewer than ten. The J gene is TRBJ2-7, the V gene TRBV6-1; 10 nucleotides agree with TRBD2. CDR1 and CDR2 (germline): MNHNS, SASEGT. With V trimmed by 6 bases and J by 0 bases, 5 bases remained unmatched. This CDR3 region has 15 residues. The CDR3 nucleotides read TGTGCCAGCAGGCAAGCGGGAGGGAGCTCCTACGAGCAGTACTTC. Protein sequence: CASRQAGGSSYEQYF.

The chain joins TRBV27 to TRBJ1-5; no reliable D call. Germline lookup yields CDR1 MNHEY and CDR2 SMNVEV (reference sequence). This CDR3 is built from 13 residues. V lost 3 bases and J 7 bases, leaving 10 bases between the germline ends. This CDR3 is CASSLRERQPQHF. The CDR3 bases are TGTGCCAGCAGTTTGAGGGAGCGGCAGCCCCAGCATTTT.

V is TRBV7-2 and J is TRBJ2-5; tentatively, D is TRBD2 (5 bases). V was trimmed by 4 bases and J by 5 bases, leaving 11 bases between them. Germline V CDR1 and CDR2: SGHTA, FQGNSA. CDR3 length: 13 amino acids. The CDR3 coding sequence is TGTGCCAGCAGCTCCTGGACTGGGGAGACCCAGTACTTC. Translating it yields CASSSWTGETQYF. Full variable domain (remainder filled in from reference TRBV7-2 and TRBJ2-5): GAGVSQSPSNKVTEKGKDVELRCDPISGHTALYWYRQSLGQGLEFLIYFQGNSAPDKSGLPSDRFSAERTGGSVSTLTIQRTQQEDSAVYLCASSSWTGETQYFGPGTRLLVL.

The chain is built from TRBV6-5 and TRBJ2-7; 8 bases agree with TRBD2. Germline lookup yields CDR1 MNHEY and CDR2 SVGAGI. This CDR3 is built from 12 residues. Trimming removed 6 bases from V and 7 bases from J; junction bases left unmatched: 5. CDR3 protein: CASSGLAEEQYF. In DNA form, the CDR3 reads TGTGCCAGCAGCGGACTAGCAGAAGAGCAGTACTTC.

The chain recombines TRBV9 with TRBJ2-1, with TRBD2 identical over 8 bases. This CDR3 is built from 15 residues. The germline V gene has CDR1 SGDLS and CDR2 YYNGEE. V was clipped by 0 bases and J by 4 bases; unmatched bases: 3. The CDR3 region is CASSVDGTSYNEQFF. The CDR3 DNA sequence: TGTGCCAGCAGCGTAGACGGGACTAGTTACAATGAGCAGTTCTTC. The entire variable domain, with the rest obtained from reference TRBV9 and TRBJ2-1, is as follows: DSGVTQTPKHLITATGQRVTLRCSPRSGDLSVYWYQQSLDQGLQFLIQYYNGEERAKGNILERFSAQQFPDLHSELNLSSLELGDSALYFCASSVDGTSYNEQFFGPGTRLTVL.